The T cell receptor (beta chain) described here comes from a study of T cell responses to AZD1222 COVID-19 vaccine. Overall study: Whether given at about 4 or about 12 weeks, second doses were pooled.

Findings and caveats of the study: Baseline seropositives among AZD1222 recipients totaled only six. Every sample of the repertoires postdated the peak T cell response. Donors skewed white British and female; clonal diversity was possibly underestimated.

With respect to this clone: Its antigen remains unknown.

Germline loops: CDR1 SNHLY, CDR2 FYNNEI. The CDR3 runs 15 residues. Trimming left V 2 bases short and J 4 bases short, with 12 bases between. The assay was immunoSEQ multiplex PCR, and TCRdb's table has in-frame clones only and misses some. Of under 200,000 clones in the sample, about 89% were seen once. The input for sequencing was peripheral blood, taken on day 0 of AZD1222 vaccination. The clonotype comes from an adult in good health. The chain uses TRBV2 and TRBJ1-5; D ambiguous. CDR3 protein: CASSETEIRNQPQHF. The CDR3 coding sequence is TGTGCCAGCAGTGAAACGGAAATTAGAAATCAGCCCCAGCATTTT.